What follows are 29 T cell receptor beta chains derived from one specimen sequenced in a study of control samples from healthy donors and cancer patients. Sequencing used immunoSEQ multiplex PCR; TCRdb keeps in-frame clones, though not all of them. The data hold about 120,000 clones, with about nine tenths observed a single time. Material for sequencing was blood. These receptor sequences come from a man aged 35-49 years in good health.

In this sample, this clone turned up once. V gene TRBV24-1 combines with J gene TRBJ1-2; the match to TRBD1 covers 8 bases. The CDR3 has 15 residues. Trimming removed 1 base from V and 5 bases from J; junction bases left unmatched: 5. Germline V gene lookup returns CDR1 KGHDR and CDR2 SFDVKD. The CDR3 region has the DNA TGTGCCACCAGTGATTTCGCAGGGGGCCTGTATGGCTACACCTTC. It translates to CATSDFAGGLYGYTF.

The V call is TRBV12-3 or TRBV12-4, the J call TRBJ1-2; possible D gene TRBD1, 6 bases. Trimming took 6 bases from V and 4 from J, leaving 12 bases between them. This CDR3 spans 13 amino acids. CDR3 amino acids: CASRYGTLYGYTF. The CDR3 DNA reads as TGTGCCAGCAGATACGGGACACTCTATGGCTACACCTTC.

Written as DNA, the CDR3 is TGTGCCAGCAGCCTAAGCGGGTCTAGCGGGGGGGCCTACGAGCAGTACTTC. Translation: CASSLSGSSGGAYEQYF. The chain employs TRBV7-6 and TRBJ2-7, with 12 bases aligning to TRBD2. This CDR3 has 17 amino acids. V lost 5 bases to trimming and J lost 2 bases; unmatched junction nucleotides: 10. The germline gives CDR1 SGHVS, CDR2 FNYEAQ. Complete variable domain (other parts from reference TRBV7-6 and TRBJ2-7): GAGVSQSPRYKVTKRGQDVALRCDPISGHVSLYWYRQALGQGPEFLTYFNYEAQQDKSGLPNDRFSAERPEGSISTLTIQRTEQRDSAMYRCASSLSGSSGGAYEQYFGPGTRLTVT.

The count of this clone is one. V usage is TRBV6-2 or TRBV6-3 and J usage is TRBJ2-3, with 7 bases lining up with TRBD2. With V trimmed by 4 bases and J by 2 bases, 15 bases remained unmatched. The length of the CDR3 is 18 residues. Germline CDR1 MNHEY, CDR2 SVGEGT. CDR3 nucleotides: TGTGCCAGCAGTTGGGACGGCGGGGGAAGGGGATTCACAGATACGCAGTATTTT. It encodes CASSWDGGGRGFTDTQYF.

The V call is TRBV25-1, the J call TRBJ2-2; possible D gene TRBD1, 5 bases. The germline gives CDR1 MGHDK, CDR2 SYGVNS. Trimming took off 9 bases at V and 4 bases at J, with 12 bases between the two ends. The CDR3 contains 13 residues. In DNA form, the CDR3 reads TGTGCCAGTATGACAGTCCCCACCGGGGAGCTGTTTTTT. Its protein product is CASMTVPTGELFF. The full variable domain, in which reference TRBV25-1 and TRBJ2-2 provide the parts outside the CDR3, is EADIYQTPRYLVIGTGKKITLECSQTMGHDKMYWYQQDPGMELHLIHYSYGVNSTEKGDLSSESTVSRIRTEHFPLTLESARPSHTSQYLCASMTVPTGELFFGEGSRLTVL.

V usage is TRBV5-6 and J usage is TRBJ1-1; 7 bases are a match to TRBD1. The germline CDR1 and CDR2 sequences are SGHDT and YYEEEE. V was clipped by 2 bases and J by 1 base; unmatched bases: 14. The CDR3 loop spans 18 amino acids. The CDR3 sequence is CASSFPRGHQVGNTEAFF. In nucleotides, the CDR3 is TGTGCCAGCAGCTTTCCTAGGGGGCATCAAGTTGGGAACACTGAAGCTTTCTTT. Using reference TRBV5-6 and TRBJ1-1 for the parts outside the CDR3, the full variable domain is DAGVTQSPTHLIKTRGQQVTLRCSPKSGHDTVSWYQQALGQGPQFIFQYYEEEERQRGNFPDRFSGHQFPNYSSELNVNALLLGDSALYLCASSFPRGHQVGNTEAFFGQGTRLTVV.

V usage is TRBV5-4 and J usage is TRBJ1-1; 9 nucleotides align to TRBD1. This CDR3 is 15 amino acids long. CDR1 and CDR2 (germline): SGHNT, YYREEE (reference sequence). Trimming at V came to 4 bases and at J to 5 bases, leaving 9 bases not matched to a gene. CDR3 in DNA: TGTGCCAGCAGCCGTAACCGGGACAGGGCGACTGAAGCTTTCTTT. It is translated as CASSRNRDRATEAFF.

The chain recombines TRBV11-3 with TRBJ1-1; 7 bases agree with TRBD1. The CDR3 runs 15 residues. Unmatched junction bases numbered 11, after V lost 5 bases and J lost 5 bases. CDR1 is SGHNT and CDR2 is YENEEA in the germline V gene. For the CDR3, the DNA is TGTGCCAGCAGCCCCCCAGGGGGGGCCAGGACTGAAGCTTTCTTT. Encoded protein: CASSPPGGARTEAFF.

This chain connects TRBV3-1 (or the pseudogene TRBV3-2) to TRBJ1-2; D call uncertain. V lost 1 base, J lost 8 bases, and 11 bases lay in between. CDR1 LGHDT and CDR2 YNNKEL come from the germline V gene (reference sequence). The CDR3 is 13 amino acids. Here the CDR3 reads CASSQVSGNGYTF. The CDR3 nucleotides read TGTGCCAGCAGCCAAGTCTCTGGTAACGGCTACACCTTC.

V and J are TRBV19 and TRBJ1-5, with D possibly matching TRBD1 (6 bases). The CDR3 has 15 residues. V lost 6 bases and J 0 bases, leaving 12 bases between the germline ends. CDR1 is LNHDA and CDR2 is SQIVND in the germline V gene (reference sequence). The DNA of the CDR3 is TGTGCCAGTAGCCTAAACAGGGATAGCAATCAGCCCCAGCATTTT. This encodes CASSLNRDSNQPQHF.

The chain recombines TRBV7-7 with TRBJ2-7; 8 positions match TRBD1. V dropped 4 bases and J dropped 7; count of bases not matched to a gene: 6. The CDR3 is 13 residues long. Germline loops: CDR1 SSHAT, CDR2 FNYEAQ (reference sequence). The CDR3 nucleotides are TGTGCCAGCAGCTCGACAGGGGTGGGGGAGCAGTACTTC. Protein product: CASSSTGVGEQYF.

The genes are TRBV24-1 and TRBJ2-2, with 8 nucleotides matching TRBD2. The CDR3 loop spans 15 amino acids. The germline V gene has CDR1 KGHDR and CDR2 SFDVKD. The ends lost 4 bases at V and 3 bases at J; junction bases unmatched: 3. DNA of the CDR3: TGTGCCACCAGTGAGACTAGCGCCGACACCGGGGAGCTGTTTTTT. Its protein is CATSETSADTGELFF.

V is TRBV5-4 and J is TRBJ1-1; perhaps TRBD1 as D (6 bases). The CDR3 consists of 16 residues. Germline CDR1 reads SGHNT; CDR2 reads YYREEE (reference sequence). Deletions cut 2 bases from V and 2 bases from J, with 16 bases between. The CDR3 loop reads CASSLEAGRGNTEAFF. The CDR3 coding sequence is TGTGCCAGCAGCTTAGAAGCTGGCAGGGGCAACACTGAAGCTTTCTTT. The entire variable domain, with the rest obtained from reference TRBV5-4 and TRBJ1-1, is as follows: ETGVTQSPTHLIKTRGQQVTLRCSSQSGHNTVSWYQQALGQGPQFIFQYYREEENGRGNFPPRFSGLQFPNYSSELNVNALELDDSALYLCASSLEAGRGNTEAFFGQGTRLTVV.

CDR3: CASSVGKASYEQYF. CDR3 sequence (DNA): TGTGCCAGCAGCGTAGGTAAAGCCTCCTACGAGCAGTACTTC. The V gene is TRBV9, the J gene TRBJ2-7; unclear D gene. This CDR3 is built from 14 residues. The V end was cut by 0 bases, the J end by 0 bases, with 7 bases between. The germline gives CDR1 SGDLS, CDR2 YYNGEE.

This clone was seen once. Different DNA sequences within this sample yield the same CDR3. The chain carries TRBV11-3 and TRBJ2-1; D might be TRBD2 (5 bases). The CDR3 runs 15 residues. The V gene lost 1 base and the J gene lost 9 bases, with 16 bases spanning the gap. In germline, CDR1 is SGHNT, CDR2 YENEEA. DNA for the CDR3: TGTGCCAGCAGCTTAGTTGGACTCCCTTTGGCTGAGCAGTTCTTC. Amino acid sequence: CASSLVGLPLAEQFF.

This rearrangement joins TRBV6-5 to TRBJ2-1, with D perhaps matching TRBD2 (8 bases). The CDR3 loop spans 14 amino acids. CDR1 and CDR2 from the germline V gene are MNHEY and SVGAGI. Trimming pared 6 bases from V and 9 bases from J, leaving 18 bases between. DNA for the CDR3: TGTGCCAGCAGCGGCAGCGGGGGACAGATTGAGCAGTTCTTC. This gives the protein CASSGSGGQIEQFF.

The V gene is TRBV6-5, the J gene TRBJ2-2; weak D call: TRBD2 (6 bases). Deletions cut 4 bases from V and 4 bases from J, with 10 bases between. This CDR3 has 14 amino acids. CDR1 is MNHEY, CDR2 SVGAGI, per germline. Here the CDR3 reads CASSSVGGTGELFF. CDR3 bases: TGTGCCAGCAGTTCAGTGGGGGGCACCGGGGAGCTGTTTTTT.

The rearrangement links TRBV21-1 to TRBJ1-1; TRBD1 is the table's D call, not checked against the DNA. TRBV21-1 is labeled a pseudogene. The CDR3 has 10 residues. Here the CDR3 DNA reads TGTGCCAGCACCAGTACTGAAGCTTTCTTT. Its translation: CASTSTEAFF.

As to this clone: One end of the junction varies from germline; a read error may be responsible. This rearrangement joins TRBV6-5 to TRBJ1-5, with TRBD1 matching 7 bases. The CDR3 is 14 residues long. Per germline, CDR1 MNHEY and CDR2 SVGAGI. The CDR3 nucleotides read TGTGCCAGCAGTGACTCAGGGGGGAGTCAGCCCCAGCATTTT. Amino acids: CASSDSGGSQPQHF.

This chain links TRBV10-2 with TRBJ2-7; the D gene could be TRBD1 or TRBD2 (5 bases each). The CDR3 is made up of 14 amino acids. V was shortened by 2 bases and J by 5 bases, with 13 bases between the two germline ends. Looked up from germline, CDR1 is WSHSY and CDR2 is SAAADI. The CDR3, as DNA: TGCGCCAGCAGTGAGCCGGGACGACGAGACGAGCAGTACTTC. Translated, it gives CASSEPGRRDEQYF.

The chain combines TRBV6-2 or TRBV6-3 with TRBJ1-2; D remains ambiguous. V gave up 0 bases and J gave up 2 bases, with 13 bases separating them. The germline gives CDR1 MNHEY, CDR2 SVGEGT. The length of the CDR3 is 16 residues. In DNA form, the CDR3 reads TGTGCCAGCAGTTACTCGGAGCCAGTTAGAAACTATGGCTACACCTTC. Translating it yields CASSYSEPVRNYGYTF.

V usage is TRBV7-2 and J usage is TRBJ2-7; possibly TRBD1 for D (6 bases). CDR1 is SGHTA, CDR2 FQGNSA, per germline. The CDR3 has 16 amino acids. V lost 5 bases and J lost 0, with 17 bases in between. The CDR3 loop reads CASSPGTGLGSYEQYF. The DNA of the CDR3 is TGTGCCAGCAGCCCGGGCACAGGGTTAGGCTCCTACGAGCAGTACTTC. The full variable domain, completed using reference TRBV7-2 and TRBJ2-7, is GAGVSQSPSNKVTEKGKDVELRCDPISGHTALYWYRQSLGQGLEFLIYFQGNSAPDKSGLPSDRFSAERTGGSVSTLTIQRTQQEDSAVYLCASSPGTGLGSYEQYFGPGTRLTVT.

The chain links TRBV5-1 to TRBJ2-3; 13 nucleotides match TRBD2. Per germline, CDR1 SGHRS and CDR2 YFSETQ. Trimming at V came to 5 bases and at J to 0 bases, leaving 6 bases not matched to a gene. The CDR3 totals 17 residues. CDR3: CASRLAGGRASTDTQYF. As DNA, the CDR3 is TGCGCCAGCAGACTAGCGGGGGGGCGGGCGAGCACAGATACGCAGTATTTT.

The chain links TRBV7-2 to TRBJ1-4, with D hard to call. CDR3 length equals 11 residues. Germline V gene data show CDR1 as SGHTA and CDR2 as FQGNSA. V dropped 8 bases and J dropped 8 bases, with 9 bases sitting between them. The CDR3 loop is CASGLGEKLFF. CDR3 nucleotides: TGTGCCAGCGGACTCGGGGAAAAACTGTTTTTT.

The V call is TRBV18, the J call TRBJ1-1; D ambiguous. The CDR3 covers 16 residues. Germline CDR1 reads KGHSH; CDR2 reads LQKENI. Trimming shortened V by 4 bases and J by 4 bases, and 19 bases separated the two germline ends. CDR3 DNA: TGTGCCAGCTCACAAAGCGGGCGCACGTTGGGCACTGAAGCTTTCTTT. This gives the protein CASSQSGRTLGTEAFF.

This rearrangement joins TRBV19 to TRBJ2-6; 11 bases agree with TRBD1. This CDR3 has 17 residues. The germline CDR1 and CDR2 sequences are LNHDA and SQIVND (reference sequence). The trim removed 6 bases at V and 1 base at J, leaving 5 bases unmatched. The CDR3 bases are TGTGCCAGTAGGACCGGGACAGGGGGTTCTGGGGCCAACGTCCTGACTTTC. It is translated as CASRTGTGGSGANVLTF.

This CDR3 reads CASSPPSRAPSGVDEQFF. The DNA of the CDR3 is TGTGCCAGCAGCCCCCCCTCAAGGGCTCCTAGCGGGGTAGATGAGCAGTTCTTC. This chain joins TRBV7-9 and TRBJ2-1, with 9 bases identical to TRBD2. Germline assignment: CDR1 SEHNR and CDR2 FQNEAQ (reference sequence). The CDR3 loop spans 18 amino acids. After removal of 5 bases from V and 8 bases from J, the junction contained 19 bases not matched to a gene.

This sequence joins TRBV21-1 and TRBJ1-5. TRBV21-1 is a documented pseudogene. CDR3 length: 13 residues. The CDR3 nucleotides read TGTGCCAGGGCCCTTAGGAGAGATCAGCCCCAGCATTTT. Translated, it gives CARALRRDQPQHF.

In its sample, this clone was seen once. The gene calls are TRBV29-1 and TRBJ2-7, with D tentatively TRBD2 (6 bases). V lost 5 bases and J lost 0, with 11 bases in between. The CDR3 extends over 13 amino acids. Germline V gives CDR1 SQVTM, CDR2 ANQGSEA. The CDR3 sequence: CSVRGEASYEQYF. CDR3 nucleotide sequence: TGCAGCGTTCGCGGGGAGGCCTCCTACGAGCAGTACTTC.